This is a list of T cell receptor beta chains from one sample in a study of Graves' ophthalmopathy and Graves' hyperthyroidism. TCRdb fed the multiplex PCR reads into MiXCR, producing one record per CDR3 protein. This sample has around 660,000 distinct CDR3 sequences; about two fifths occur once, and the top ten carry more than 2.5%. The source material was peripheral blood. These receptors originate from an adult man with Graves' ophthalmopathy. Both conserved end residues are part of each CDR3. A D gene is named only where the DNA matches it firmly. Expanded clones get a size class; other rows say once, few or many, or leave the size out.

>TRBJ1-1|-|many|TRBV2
CASSDYNRAMNTEAFF
TGTGCCAGCAGTGACTACAACCGGGCCATGAACACTGAAGCTTTCTTT
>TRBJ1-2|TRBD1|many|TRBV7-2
CASSLGGQAYGYTF
TGTGCCAGCAGCTTAGGGGGACAGGCATATGGCTACACCTTC
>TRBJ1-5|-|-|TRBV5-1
CASSPQVGTNQPQHF
TGCGCCAGCAGCCCCCAGGTTGGCACAAATCAGCCCCAGCATTTT
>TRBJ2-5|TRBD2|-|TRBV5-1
CASSLELAGRETQYF
TGCGCCAGCAGCTTGGAACTAGCGGGGAGGGAGACCCAGTACTTC
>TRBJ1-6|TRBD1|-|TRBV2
CASSGQGRISPLHF
TGTGCCAGCAGTGGACAGGGGAGAATTTCACCCCTCCACTTT
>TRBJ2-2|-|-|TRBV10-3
CATSDLLAPTGELFF
TGTGCCACCAGTGATTTGCTAGCGCCGACCGGGGAGCTGTTTTTT
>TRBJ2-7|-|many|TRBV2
CASRGTFSYEQYF
TGTGCCAGCAGAGGGACGTTCTCCTACGAGCAGTACTTC
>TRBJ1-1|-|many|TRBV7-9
CASSLGSGRRTEAFF
TGTGCCAGCAGCTTAGGATCTGGACGGCGCACTGAAGCTTTCTTT
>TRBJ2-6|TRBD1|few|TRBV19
CASTQRGTGTSGANVLTF
TGTGCCAGTACCCAAAGAGGGACAGGAACCTCTGGGGCCAACGTCCTGACTTTC
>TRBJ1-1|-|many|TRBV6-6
CATGGGANTEAFF
TGTGCCACGGGGGGTGGGGCGAACACTGAAGCTTTCTTT
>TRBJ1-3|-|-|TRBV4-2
CASSQESVSGNTIYF
TGTGCCAGCAGCCAAGAAAGCGTCTCTGGAAACACCATATATTTT
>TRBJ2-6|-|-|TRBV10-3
CAIRQTDYPGANVLTF
TGTGCCATCAGACAGACGGATTACCCTGGGGCCAACGTCCTGACTTTC
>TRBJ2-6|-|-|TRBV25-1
CALYSGANVLTF
TGTGCCTTATACTCTGGGGCCAACGTCCTGACTTTC
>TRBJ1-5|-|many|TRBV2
CASSDLGKPQHF
TGTGCCAGCAGTGATTTAGGGAAGCCCCAGCATTTT
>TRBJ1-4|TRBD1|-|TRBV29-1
CSADPAGTGVEKLFF
TGCAGCGCCGACCCTGCCGGGACAGGGGTCGAAAAACTGTTTTTT
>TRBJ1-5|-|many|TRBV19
CASSIRSAYQPQHF
TGTGCCAGTAGTATTCGGTCAGCTTATCAGCCCCAGCATTTT
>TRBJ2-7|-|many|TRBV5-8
CASSLDSVSSYEQYF
TGTGCCAGCAGCCTCGACAGCGTGAGCTCCTACGAGCAGTACTTC
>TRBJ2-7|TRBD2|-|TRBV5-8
CASSIGTSGGHEQYF
TGTGCCAGCAGCATTGGGACTAGCGGGGGCCACGAGCAGTACTTC
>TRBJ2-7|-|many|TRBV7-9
CASSLDNTASYEQYF
TGTGCCAGCAGCTTAGATAACACGGCCTCCTACGAGCAGTACTTC
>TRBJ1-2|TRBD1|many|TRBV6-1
CASSDGQGRSGYTF
TGTGCCAGCAGTGACGGACAGGGGAGGAGTGGCTACACCTTC
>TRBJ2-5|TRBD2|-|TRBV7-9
CASRLSGGTADTQYF
TGTGCCAGCAGGCTTAGCGGGGGGACCGCAGATACGCAGTACTTC
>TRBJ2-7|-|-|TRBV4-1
CASSQDFGAGPEQYF
TGCGCCAGCAGCCAAGATTTCGGAGCTGGCCCCGAGCAGTACTTC
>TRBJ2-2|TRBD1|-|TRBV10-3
CAISGDRGSGELFF
TGTGCCATCAGTGGGGACAGGGGGTCTGGCGAGCTGTTTTTT
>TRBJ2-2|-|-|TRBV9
CASSVGLGQFTGELFF
TGTGCCAGCAGCGTAGGGCTCGGACAGTTCACCGGGGAGCTGTTTTTT
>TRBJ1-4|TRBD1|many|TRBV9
CASSASDRVGREKLFF
TGTGCCAGCAGCGCGTCCGACAGGGTAGGGAGAGAAAAACTGTTTTTT
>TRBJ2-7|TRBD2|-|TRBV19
CASSRMAGDEQYF
TGTGCCAGTAGTAGGATGGCGGGAGACGAGCAGTACTTC
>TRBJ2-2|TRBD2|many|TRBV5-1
CASSFSGTSVIGELFF
TGCGCCAGCAGCTTTTCCGGGACTAGCGTCATCGGGGAGCTGTTTTTT
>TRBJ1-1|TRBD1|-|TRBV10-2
CATGGMNTEAFF
TGCGCCACAGGGGGTATGAACACTGAAGCTTTCTTT
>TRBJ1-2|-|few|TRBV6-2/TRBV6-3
CAPWRGYTF
TGTGCCCCCTGGCGCGGCTACACCTTC
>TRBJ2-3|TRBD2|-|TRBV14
CASSQVLAGATQYF
TGTGCCAGCAGCCAAGTTCTAGCGGGAGCTACGCAGTATTTT
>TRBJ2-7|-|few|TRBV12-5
CASGFLGGSYEQYF
TGTGCTAGTGGTTTCCTGGGAGGCTCCTACGAGCAGTACTTC
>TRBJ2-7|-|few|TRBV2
CASKGTEQYF
TGTGCCAGCAAAGGGACCGAGCAGTACTTC
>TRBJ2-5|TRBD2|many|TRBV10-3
CAISEAGDRKTQYF
TGTGCCATCAGTGAGGCGGGGGACCGCAAGACCCAGTACTTC
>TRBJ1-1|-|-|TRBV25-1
CASRDGGRGDTEAFF
TGTGCGAGCAGAGATGGGGGCAGGGGTGACACTGAAGCTTTCTTT
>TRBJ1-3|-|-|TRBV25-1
CASVERAPSSGNTIYF
TGTGCCAGCGTTGAAAGGGCCCCCTCCTCTGGAAACACCATATATTTT
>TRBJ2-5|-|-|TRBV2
CASRDYVETQYF
TGTGCCAGCAGGGATTATGTGGAGACCCAGTACTTC
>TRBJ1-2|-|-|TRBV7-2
CASSLGTEVYGHTF
TGTGCCAGCAGCTTAGGGACGGAGGTCTATGGCCACACCTTC
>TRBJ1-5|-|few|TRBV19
CASSILGLGNSNQPQHF
TGTGCCAGTAGTATCCTTGGACTGGGGAATAGCAATCAGCCCCAGCATTTT
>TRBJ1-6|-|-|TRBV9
CASSRRPDLSSYNSPLHF
TGTGCCAGCAGCCGGAGACCAGATCTAAGCTCCTATAATTCACCCCTCCACTTT
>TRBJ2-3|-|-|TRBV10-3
CASSYSGRDADTQYF
TGTGCCAGCAGTTACTCGGGCAGGGATGCGGATACGCAGTATTTT
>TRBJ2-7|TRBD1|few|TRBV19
CASGTGGNEQYF
TGTGCCAGCGGGACAGGGGGCAACGAGCAGTACTTC
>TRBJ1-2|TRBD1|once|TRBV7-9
CASSSEGQGSYGYTF
TGTGCCAGCAGCTCCGAGGGACAGGGATCCTATGGCTACACCTTC
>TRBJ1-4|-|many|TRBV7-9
CASSLDGGANEKLFF
TGTGCCAGCAGCTTAGATGGGGGTGCTAATGAAAAACTGTTTTTT
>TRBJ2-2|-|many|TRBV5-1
CASSSRRNTGELFF
TGCGCCAGCAGCTCCCGTCGGAACACCGGGGAGCTGTTTTTT
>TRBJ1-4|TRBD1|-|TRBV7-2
CASSQQTGVNEKLFF
TGTGCCAGCAGCCAACAAACAGGGGTTAATGAAAAACTGTTTTTT
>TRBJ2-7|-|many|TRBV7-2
CASTTDSITYEQYF
TGTGCCAGCACCACTGACTCAATAACCTACGAGCAGTACTTC
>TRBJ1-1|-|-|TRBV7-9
CASSQVLSRGAEAFF
TGCGCCAGCAGCCAAGTCTTGAGCAGAGGAGCTGAAGCTTTCTTT
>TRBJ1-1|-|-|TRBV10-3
CAISSANTEAFF
TGTGCCATCAGCAGTGCGAACACTGAAGCTTTCTTT
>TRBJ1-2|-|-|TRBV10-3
CAISESTVLYGYTF
TGTGCCATCAGTGAGTCGACAGTTCTTTATGGCTACACCTTC
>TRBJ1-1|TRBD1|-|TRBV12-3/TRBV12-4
CASSPGGRVETEAFF
TGTGCCAGCAGTCCAGGGGGCAGGGTAGAAACTGAAGCTTTCTTT
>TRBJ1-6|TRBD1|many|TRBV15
CATSKIYPGQGGIHSPLHF
TGTGCCACCAGCAAAATCTATCCGGGACAGGGGGGGATTCATTCACCCCTCCACTTT
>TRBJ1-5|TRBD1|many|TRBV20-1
CSARDPTGEGNQPQHF
TGCAGTGCTAGAGATCCGACAGGGGAGGGCAATCAGCCCCAGCATTTT
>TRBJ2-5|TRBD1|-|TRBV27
CASSFHRGVEETQYF
TGTGCCAGCAGTTTCCACAGGGGAGTGGAAGAGACCCAGTACTTC
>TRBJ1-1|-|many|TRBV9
CASSSEAMNTEAFF
TGTGCCAGCAGCTCCGAGGCCATGAACACTGAAGCTTTCTTT
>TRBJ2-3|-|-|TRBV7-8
CASSLQDFSTDTQYF
TGTGCCAGCAGCCTCCAGGACTTTAGCACAGATACGCAGTATTTT